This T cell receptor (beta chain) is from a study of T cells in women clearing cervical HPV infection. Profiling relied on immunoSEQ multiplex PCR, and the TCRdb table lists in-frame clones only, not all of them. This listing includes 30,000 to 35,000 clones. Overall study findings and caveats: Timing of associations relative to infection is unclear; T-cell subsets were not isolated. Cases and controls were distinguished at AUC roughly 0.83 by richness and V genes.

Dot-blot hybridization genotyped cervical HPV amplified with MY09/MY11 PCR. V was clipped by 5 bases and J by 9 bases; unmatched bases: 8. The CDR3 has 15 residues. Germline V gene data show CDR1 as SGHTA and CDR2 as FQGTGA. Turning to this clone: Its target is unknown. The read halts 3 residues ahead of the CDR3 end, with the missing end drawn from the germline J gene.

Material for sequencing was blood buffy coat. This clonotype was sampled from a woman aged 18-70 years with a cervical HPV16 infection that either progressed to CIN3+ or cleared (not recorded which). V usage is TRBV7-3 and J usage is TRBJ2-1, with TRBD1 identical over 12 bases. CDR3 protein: CASSPGTGGSGEQFF. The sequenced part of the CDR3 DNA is TGTGCCAGCAGCCCCGGGACAGGGGGCTCGGGTGAG. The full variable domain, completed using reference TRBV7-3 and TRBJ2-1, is GAGVSQTPSNKVTEKGKYVELRCDPISGHTALYWYRQSLGQGPEFLIYFQGTGAADDSGLPNDRFFAVRPEGSVSTLKIQRTERGDSAVYLCASSPGTGGSGEQFFGPGTRLTVL.